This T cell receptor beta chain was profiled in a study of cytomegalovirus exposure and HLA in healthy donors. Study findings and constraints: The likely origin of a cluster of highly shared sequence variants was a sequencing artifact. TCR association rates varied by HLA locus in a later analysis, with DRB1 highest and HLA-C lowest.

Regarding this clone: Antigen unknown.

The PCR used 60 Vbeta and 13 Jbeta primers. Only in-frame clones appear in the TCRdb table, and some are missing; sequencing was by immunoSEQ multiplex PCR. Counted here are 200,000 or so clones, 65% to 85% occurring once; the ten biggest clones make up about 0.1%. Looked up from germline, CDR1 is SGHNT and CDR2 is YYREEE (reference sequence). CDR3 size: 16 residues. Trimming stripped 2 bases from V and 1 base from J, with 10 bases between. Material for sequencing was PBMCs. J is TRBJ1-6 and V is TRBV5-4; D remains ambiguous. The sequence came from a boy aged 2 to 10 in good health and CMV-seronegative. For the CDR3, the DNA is TGTGCCAGCAGCTTCGAGCGGGAATCCTATAATTCACCCCTCCACTTT. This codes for CASSFERESYNSPLHF.